A single sample is the source of the 25 T cell receptor beta chains below, sequenced in a study of T cell repertoires in cytomegalovirus infection. TCRdb reprocessed the reads with MiXCR, giving one entry per CDR3 protein. The sample includes about 200,000 distinct CDR3 sequences, 9.5% of them seen just once. The sequenced sample consisted of PBMCs. These receptors were taken from a human donor in good health (CMV status not recorded). Some clones in this sample may be carry-over from other donors' samples.

This clonotype was seen many times. The gene calls are TRBV7-2 and TRBJ2-2; 14 bases fit TRBD2. V was pared by 5 bases and J by 3 bases, with 8 bases of the junction left unmatched. The CDR3 is 18 residues long. Germline assignment: CDR1 SGHTA and CDR2 FQGNSA. This CDR3 is CASSGGGLAGAYTGELFF. The DNA of the CDR3 is TGTGCCAGCAGCGGGGGGGGACTAGCGGGGGCCTACACCGGGGAGCTGTTTTTT.

This clonotype was counted many times. The rearrangement joins TRBV7-2 to TRBJ2-2, with no clear D. V dropped 6 bases and J dropped 3 bases, with 8 bases sitting between them. The CDR3 spans 13 residues. Germline loops: CDR1 SGHTA, CDR2 FQGNSA. As DNA, the CDR3 is TGTGCCAGCAGTCTGTGGTACACCGGGGAGCTGTTTTTT. It yields the protein CASSLWYTGELFF.

In this sample, this clonotype turned up many times. The J gene is TRBJ2-7, the V gene TRBV19; TRBD2 matches at 12 bases. Germline V gene sequence: CDR1 LNHDA, CDR2 SQIVND (reference sequence). The CDR3 is made up of 16 amino acids. V lost 1 base to trimming and J lost 4 bases; unmatched junction nucleotides: 5. CDR3 region: CASSIGLAGAAYEQYF. The CDR3, as DNA: TGTGCCAGTAGTATAGGACTAGCGGGAGCGGCGTACGAGCAGTACTTC.

The V and J genes are TRBV28 and TRBJ1-2; maybe TRBD1 (5 bases). The CDR3 length is 15 residues. V lost 2 bases and J 4 bases, leaving 14 bases between the germline ends. Germline values: CDR1 MDHEN, CDR2 SYDVKM. CDR3 amino acids: CASSLRGIGGYGYTF. CDR3 bases: TGTGCCAGCAGTTTACGGGGGATAGGAGGCTATGGCTACACCTTC.

Only a few counts were recorded for this clonotype. The J gene is TRBJ2-1, the V gene TRBV7-9; D unresolved. This CDR3 region has 11 residues. CDR1 is SEHNR and CDR2 is FQNEAQ in the germline V gene (reference sequence). V shed 1 base and J shed 10 bases, with 5 bases lying between them. CDR3 sequence reads: CASSLVGEQFF. The CDR3 nucleotides read TGTGCCAGCAGCTTAGTGGGCGAGCAGTTCTTC.

The V call is TRBV28, the J call TRBJ2-5; 8 bases align to TRBD2. CDR1 and CDR2 (germline): MDHEN, SYDVKM. The V segment lost 7 bases and the J segment 5 bases; nucleotides outside the gene matches: 3. The CDR3 spans 12 residues. CDR3 in amino acids: CASNSGGETQYF. The CDR3 nucleotides read TGTGCCAGCAACAGCGGGGGCGAGACCCAGTACTTC.

This clonotype was recorded once. The chain has TRBV13 and TRBJ2-3; 7 bases map to TRBD1. Germline CDR1 and CDR2: PRHDT and FYEKMQ (reference sequence). V lost 8 bases to trimming and J lost 8 bases; unmatched junction nucleotides: 28. This CDR3 has 19 amino acids. This chain's CDR3 is CASVQGDPSTPYQRATQYF. The CDR3 DNA follows: TGTGCCAGCGTTCAGGGGGACCCCTCCACACCATACCAACGGGCTACGCAGTATTTT.

This clonotype was detected many times. J is TRBJ2-5 and V is TRBV7-2; TRBD2 matches 7 bases. Germline trimming cut 2 bases from V and 2 bases from J; bases unmatched to any gene: 8. This CDR3 comprises 16 residues. Germline loops: CDR1 SGHTA, CDR2 FQGNSA. CDR3 sequence: CASSLQGGGVQETQYF. CDR3 nucleotide sequence: TGTGCCAGCAGCTTACAAGGCGGGGGAGTACAAGAGACCCAGTACTTC.

This clonotype showed up just a few times. The chain uses TRBV6-2 or TRBV6-3 and TRBJ2-6; 10 positions match TRBD1. CDR1 is MNHEY, CDR2 SVGEGT, per germline. V trimming: 8 bases; J trimming: 2 bases; junction bases outside the gene matches: 3. This CDR3 region has 15 residues. The CDR3 DNA reads as TGTGCCAGCGGCGGACAGGGGGCTGGGGCCAACGTCCTGACTTTC. Protein: CASGGQGAGANVLTF.

Many counts were recorded for this clonotype. The chain employs TRBV12-3 or TRBV12-4 and TRBJ2-2; 12 bases fit TRBD2. The CDR3 is 17 residues long. J lost 5 bases, V lost 7 bases, and 11 bases had no gene match. CDR3 sequence (DNA): TGTGCCAGCACCCAAGAGAGACTAGCGGGAGTTACCGGGGAGCTGTTTTTT. This translates into CASTQERLAGVTGELFF.

This clonotype was recorded a few times. The chain uses TRBV2 and TRBJ2-3; TRBD1 matches at 8 bases. The CDR3 has 15 residues. In germline, CDR1 is SNHLY, CDR2 FYNNEI. The junction had 10 bases not matched to a gene; V was cut back by 9 bases and J by 2 bases. Here the CDR3 DNA reads TGTGCCAGTTATACCGGGACAGGCTTCACAGATACGCAGTATTTT. The encoded protein is CASYTGTGFTDTQYF.

This clonotype was seen only a few times. J is TRBJ2-1 and V is TRBV11-2; TRBD1 might be the D (6 bases). This CDR3 is built from 12 residues. V lost 1 base to trimming and J lost 15 bases, with 13 bases between them. Germline V gives CDR1 SGHAT, CDR2 FQNNGV. CDR3 region: CASSLAGRGGFF. The CDR3, as DNA: TGTGCCAGCAGCTTAGCAGGCAGGGGTGGGTTCTTC.

This clonotype appeared a few times. The chain links TRBV25-1 to TRBJ1-2; D may be TRBD1 (6 bases). In germline, CDR1 is MGHDK, CDR2 SYGVNS. V gave up 7 bases and J gave up 8 bases, with 14 bases separating them. The CDR3 extends over 12 amino acids. The CDR3 region is CASKGGLGGYTF. The CDR3 DNA follows: TGTGCCAGCAAGGGGGGTTTGGGCGGCTACACCTTC.

This clonotype was picked up many times. J is TRBJ2-4 and V is TRBV7-8; D gene ambiguous. Trimming removed 4 bases from V and 11 bases from J, with 12 bases in between. The length of the CDR3 is 12 residues. Germline loops: CDR1 SGHVS, CDR2 FQNEAQ. Written as DNA, the CDR3 is TGTGCCAGCAGCTCTAATCAAGGGCTTCAGTACTTC. It is translated as CASSSNQGLQYF.

This clonotype was seen ten or more times. The rearrangement joins TRBV10-3 to TRBJ1-1; tentatively, D is TRBD1 (6 bases). Trimming removed 3 bases from V and 1 base from J, with 9 bases in between. Looked up from germline, CDR1 is ENHRY and CDR2 is SYGVKD. The CDR3 runs 14 residues. CDR3 sequence reads: CAISDQGRNTEAFF. The CDR3 DNA follows: TGTGCCATCAGTGACCAGGGGAGGAACACTGAAGCTTTCTTT.

The rearrangement joins TRBV12-3 or TRBV12-4 to TRBJ1-3; D is unclear. The CDR3 runs 14 residues. The V gene lost 6 bases and the J gene lost 0 bases, with 9 bases spanning the gap. DNA of the CDR3: TGTGCCAGCAGAGTCGCAGGCTCTGGAAACACCATATATTTT. Translation: CASRVAGSGNTIYF.

The genes are TRBV5-5 and TRBJ1-5, with TRBD1 as a possible D gene (5 bases). Trimming cost V 0 bases and J 3 bases, with 16 bases left between them. This CDR3 contains 17 residues. Germline V gene sequence: CDR1 SGHKS, CDR2 YYEKEE (reference sequence). For the CDR3, the DNA is TGTGCCAGCAGCTTGGGTCTTCGGGACCGCATCAATCAGCCCCAGCATTTT. Amino acids: CASSLGLRDRINQPQHF.

This clonotype showed up many times. The genes are TRBV12-3 or TRBV12-4 and TRBJ2-3, with 9 bases lining up with TRBD2. The trim removed 4 bases at V and 6 bases at J, leaving 11 bases unmatched. This CDR3 is built from 16 residues. The CDR3 bases are TGTGCCAGCAGTTCCACCCTAGCGGGGCGAACGGATACGCAGTATTTT. Translating gives CASSSTLAGRTDTQYF.

There are a few counts of this clonotype. J is TRBJ1-5 and V is TRBV15, with D uncertain. Trimming pared 0 bases from V and 0 bases from J, leaving 9 bases between. Per the germline V gene, CDR1 is LNHNV and CDR2 is YYDKDF (reference sequence). The CDR3 loop spans 16 amino acids. CDR3 loop: CATSRDAVNSNQPQHF. CDR3 nucleotide sequence: TGTGCCACCAGCAGAGATGCAGTCAATAGCAATCAGCCCCAGCATTTT.

This clonotype was seen only a few times. The chain is built from TRBV5-6 and TRBJ1-1; the match to TRBD1 covers 12 bases. CDR1 and CDR2 from the germline V gene are SGHDT and YYEEEE. The trim removed 4 bases at V and 0 bases at J, leaving 4 bases unmatched. CDR3 length: 16 residues. The CDR3: CASSLGQGALNTEAFF. In nucleotides, the CDR3 is TGTGCCAGCAGCCTGGGACAGGGGGCGTTGAACACTGAAGCTTTCTTT.

In its sample, this clonotype was seen many times. The rearrangement joins TRBV7-6 to TRBJ1-5; weak D call: TRBD1 (5 bases). The CDR3 sequence is 14 residues long. Trimming pared 5 bases from V and 3 bases from J, leaving 11 bases between. Germline V gene sequence: CDR1 SGHVS, CDR2 FNYEAQ. The CDR3 DNA reads as TGTGCCAGCAGCCGGGACGGCAACAATCAGCCCCAGCATTTT. This translates into CASSRDGNNQPQHF.

This clonotype was seen more than once but under ten times. This chain joins TRBV2 and TRBJ1-2, with 10 bases lining up with TRBD1. Per the germline V gene, CDR1 is SNHLY and CDR2 is FYNNEI. CDR3 length equals 14 residues. V dropped 6 bases and J dropped 3; count of bases not matched to a gene: 4. The CDR3 DNA sequence: TGTGCCAGCAGAGACAGGGGGCGCGACTATGGCTACACCTTC. Encoded protein: CASRDRGRDYGYTF.

The rearrangement uses TRBV7-3 and TRBJ2-1; D remains ambiguous. Trimming cost V 5 bases and J 0 bases, with 14 bases left between them. This CDR3 spans 16 amino acids. Germline lookup yields CDR1 SGHTA and CDR2 FQGTGA. CDR3 in DNA: TGTGCCAGCAGCCTGGGCGGCGAGATCTCCTACAATGAGCAGTTCTTC. Its protein product is CASSLGGEISYNEQFF.

On this clonotype itself: Sequence at one end of the junction differs from germline and may be a read error. The chain combines TRBV15 with TRBJ1-2; D uncertain. CDR3 length equals 12 residues. Germline lookup yields CDR1 LNHNV and CDR2 YYDKDF (reference sequence). The CDR3 region has the DNA TGTGTCACCAGCAGAGACGGGAACGGCTACACCTTC. Translated: CVTSRDGNGYTF.

The sample holds many counts of this clonotype. The chain combines TRBV7-2 with TRBJ2-7; perhaps TRBD1 as D (6 bases). CDR3 length: 16 residues. V was shortened by 7 bases and J by 0 bases, with 19 bases between the two germline ends. Germline V gene sequence: CDR1 SGHTA, CDR2 FQGNSA. The CDR3: CASNEHGDTFSYEQYF. The DNA for the CDR3 is TGTGCCAGCAACGAACATGGGGACACCTTCTCCTACGAGCAGTACTTC.